The 20 T cell receptor beta chains listed next were all sequenced from one sample in a study of T cell responses to AZD1222 COVID-19 vaccine. Clones were sequenced by immunoSEQ multiplex PCR, and TCRdb holds only the in-frame ones, with some missing. The table lists about 130,000 clones, approximately 88% of them singletons. The starting material was peripheral blood, obtained on day 0 of AZD1222 vaccination. Receptors originate from an adult in good health.

The chain couples TRBV5-6 to TRBJ2-7; no firm D call. The CDR3 contains 12 residues. Germline V gene lookup returns CDR1 SGHDT and CDR2 YYEEEE. V lost 4 bases and J lost 11, with 16 bases in between. The CDR3 DNA sequence: TGTGCCAGCAGCCTACCAATAGAGAAGGAGTACTTC. This gives the protein CASSLPIEKEYF.

The chain links TRBV24-1 to TRBJ1-2, with a tentative D call TRBD1 (5 bases). The germline V gene encodes CDR1 KGHDR and CDR2 SFDVKD. The CDR3 has 13 amino acids. Trimming shortened V by 9 bases and J by 8 bases, and 18 bases separated the two germline ends. This CDR3 is CATSNFIGEGYTF. The DNA for the CDR3 is TGTGCCACCTCCAATTTTATAGGGGAAGGCTACACCTTC.

The V gene is TRBV5-1, the J gene TRBJ2-5; 12 positions match TRBD1. J lost 3 bases, V lost 5 bases, and 5 bases had no gene match. This CDR3 is 15 amino acids long. Germline CDR1 SGHRS, CDR2 YFSETQ. This chain's CDR3 is CASRAGTGGEETQYF. The CDR3, as DNA: TGCGCCAGCAGGGCCGGGACAGGGGGCGAAGAGACCCAGTACTTC. Drawing the rest from reference TRBV5-1 and TRBJ2-5, the complete variable domain is KAGVTQTPRYLIKTRGQQVTLSCSPISGHRSVSWYQQTPGQGLQFLFEYFSETQRNKGNFPGRFSGRQFSNSRSEMNVSTLELGDSALYLCASRAGTGGEETQYFGPGTRLLVL.

This chain connects TRBV10-1 to TRBJ2-1; perhaps TRBD1 as D (6 bases). The CDR3 loop spans 12 amino acids. With 6 bases removed from V and 8 bases from J, the gap between germline ends came to 11 bases. Germline values: CDR1 WNHNN, CDR2 SYGVQD (reference sequence). CDR3 coding DNA: TGCGCCAGCAGGGGGGCGAGCGATGAGCAGTTCTTC. It encodes CASRGASDEQFF.

This CDR3 is CASSQDFDRLEQYF. The CDR3 DNA is TGTGCCAGCAGCCAAGATTTCGACAGACTTGAGCAGTACTTC. The rearrangement joins TRBV4-2 to TRBJ2-7; maybe TRBD1 (5 bases). CDR3 length: 14 amino acids. CDR1 is LGHNA, CDR2 YNFKEQ, per germline. V lost 0 bases, J lost 7 bases, and 13 bases lay in between.

V is TRBV27 and J is TRBJ1-5; a weak D match, TRBD1 (5 bases). The germline V gene encodes CDR1 MNHEY and CDR2 SMNVEV (reference sequence). The CDR3 is 13 amino acids. Deletions cut 7 bases from V and 5 bases from J, with 12 bases between. CDR3 sequence: CASTQGMDQPQHF. CDR3 nucleotide sequence: TGTGCCAGCACTCAGGGTATGGATCAGCCCCAGCATTTT.

The genes are TRBV27 and TRBJ1-5; 7 bases match TRBD1. The junction had 5 bases not matched to a gene; V was cut back by 6 bases and J by 0 bases. The CDR3 contains 15 residues. CDR1 and CDR2 from the germline V gene are MNHEY and SMNVEV (reference sequence). The CDR3 loop is CASRKGTDSNQPQHF. CDR3 coding DNA: TGTGCCAGCAGAAAGGGGACAGATAGCAATCAGCCCCAGCATTTT.

This clone was recorded once. The gene calls are TRBV28 and TRBJ2-1; D assignment may be TRBD1 or TRBD2 (5 bases each). CDR3 length: 17 amino acids. V was clipped by 5 bases and J by 5 bases, with 22 bases between them. Germline loops: CDR1 MDHEN, CDR2 SYDVKM. The CDR3 is CASSPAGTRRSHNEQFF. CDR3 nucleotide sequence: TGTGCCAGCAGTCCCGCCGGGACGAGACGGTCCCACAATGAGCAGTTCTTC.

The chain recombines TRBV28 with TRBJ2-2, with D possibly called TRBD1 or TRBD2 (6 bases each). Trimming cost V 1 base and J 7 bases, with 10 bases left between them. The CDR3 length is 14 residues. Germline V gene data show CDR1 as MDHEN and CDR2 as SYDVKM. CDR3 nucleotides: TGTGCCAGCAGTTTATCCGGGGGCGTCGGGGAGCTGTTTTTT. It codes for CASSLSGGVGELFF.

This clone was recorded only once. The V call is TRBV7-9, the J call TRBJ1-2; TRBD1 agrees at 7 bases. The ends lost 1 base at V and 2 bases at J; junction bases unmatched: 1. The CDR3 contains 14 residues. In germline, CDR1 is SEHNR, CDR2 FQNEAQ (reference sequence). In DNA form, the CDR3 reads TGTGCCAGCAGCTTAGACAGGGGAAACTATGGCTACACCTTC. Its translation: CASSLDRGNYGYTF.

The CDR3 DNA reads as TGTGCCAGCAAAGCGAACTCCTACGAGCAGTACTTC. It translates to CASKANSYEQYF. The rearrangement joins TRBV27 to TRBJ2-7; D gene ambiguous. The ends were cut back, 7 bases at V and 0 bases at J, with 7 bases in the middle. Germline V gene lookup returns CDR1 MNHEY and CDR2 SMNVEV (reference sequence). The CDR3 covers 12 residues.

This clone has only one observation. CDR3 in DNA: TGTGCCACCAGCAGTAGGGACAGGGGCGAGCAGTACTTC. Amino acids: CATSSRDRGEQYF. The gene calls are TRBV15 and TRBJ2-7; 10 bases map to TRBD1. The CDR3 is 13 amino acids. Germline CDR1 LNHNV, CDR2 YYDKDF (reference sequence). With 3 bases clipped from V and 6 bases from J, the junction kept 2 bases outside the gene matches.

This chain links TRBV29-1 with TRBJ1-3; D not certain. Per germline, CDR1 SQVTM and CDR2 ANQGSEA. The V end was cut by 7 bases, the J end by 0 bases, with 10 bases between. This CDR3 has 13 residues. This chain's CDR3 is CSAALSSGNTIYF. The DNA of the CDR3 is TGCAGCGCCGCCCTGAGCTCTGGAAACACCATATATTTT.

The chain combines TRBV5-1 with TRBJ1-3; D unclear. This CDR3 contains 15 residues. V lost 0 bases and J lost 0, with 7 bases in between. CDR1 SGHRS and CDR2 YFSETQ come from the germline V gene. The CDR3 spells CASSLAGTSGNTIYF. CDR3 in DNA: TGCGCCAGCAGCTTGGCGGGTACCTCTGGAAACACCATATATTTT.

The rearrangement links TRBV30 to TRBJ1-6, with TRBD1 as a possible D gene (5 bases). V lost 5 bases to trimming and J lost 4 bases, with 15 bases between them. The CDR3 has 15 amino acids. Germline lookup yields CDR1 GTSNPN and CDR2 SVGIG (reference sequence). The CDR3 DNA reads as TGTGCCTGGTCTACGGGGCAGAGATATAATTCACCCCTCCACTTT. Translated, it gives CAWSTGQRYNSPLHF.

This sequence joins TRBV6-2 or TRBV6-3 and TRBJ2-4; either TRBD1 or TRBD2 may fit D (5 bases each). The V gene lost 3 bases and the J gene lost 6 bases, with 18 bases spanning the gap. Germline V lookup: CDR1 MNHEY, CDR2 SVGEGT. The CDR3 extends over 16 amino acids. In DNA form, the CDR3 reads TGTGCCAGCAGTTATCATAGCGATAGTCAGGGAAACATTCAGTACTTC. Its protein is CASSYHSDSQGNIQYF.

The chain has TRBV10-2 and TRBJ2-2; D perhaps matches TRBD1 (7 bases). Germline V gene lookup returns CDR1 WSHSY and CDR2 SAAADI. The CDR3 length is 19 residues. V was shortened by 3 bases and J by 3 bases, with 23 bases between the two germline ends. The CDR3 DNA sequence: TGCGCCAGCAGTGACCCCCCCGGCAGGGGGGTTGTGGACACCGGGGAGCTGTTTTTT. Its protein is CASSDPPGRGVVDTGELFF.

In regard to this clone: Other DNA sequences from this sample encode an identical CDR3 as well. The chain joins TRBV25-1 to TRBJ1-2, with 9 positions matching TRBD1. The ends lost 2 bases at V and 6 bases at J; junction bases unmatched: 4. Per the germline V gene, CDR1 is MGHDK and CDR2 is SYGVNS. This CDR3 comprises 14 residues. The CDR3 loop reads CASSETGGRDGYTF. DNA of the CDR3: TGTGCCAGCAGTGAAACAGGGGGCCGGGATGGCTACACCTTC.

The CDR3 is CASSSTGAMGEKLFF. CDR3 DNA sequence: TGTGCCAGCAGCTCAACCGGAGCGATGGGTGAAAAACTGTTTTTT. V usage is TRBV5-6 and J usage is TRBJ1-4; D is unclear. The germline V gene encodes CDR1 SGHDT and CDR2 YYEEEE. The CDR3 sequence is 15 residues long. Between the trimmed V and J ends, which lost 3 bases and 7 bases, there was a span of 16 bases.

This clone was seen once. This sequence joins TRBV7-8 and TRBJ2-3; 9 bases are shared with TRBD1. Trimming removed 4 bases from V and 4 bases from J; junction bases left unmatched: 9. There are 16 residues in the CDR3. Germline values: CDR1 SGHVS, CDR2 FQNEAQ. CDR3 residues: CASSYKGQGYADTQYF. DNA of the CDR3: TGTGCCAGCAGCTATAAGGGACAGGGATATGCAGATACGCAGTATTTT. Supplemented by reference TRBV7-8 and TRBJ2-3, the full variable domain reads GAGVSQSPRYKVAKRGQDVALRCDPISGHVSLFWYQQALGQGPEFLTYFQNEAQLDKSGLPSDRFFAERPEGSVSTLKIQRTQQEDSAVYLCASSYKGQGYADTQYFGPGTRLTVL.